Each of the 18 T cell receptor beta chains below was sequenced from the same sample in a study of lymphopenia after photon versus proton radiotherapy. Assay used: immunoSEQ multiplex PCR; TCRdb lists only in-frame clones, some missing. This sample carries some 38,000 clones, 80% to 95% of them seen once, and the ten largest clones take 15%. The material sequenced was peripheral blood, taken from a patient treated with photon-based radiotherapy. The receptor set was obtained from a man in his sixties with cholangiocarcinoma.

The chain joins TRBV6-4 to TRBJ1-2; D gene unclear. Trimming shortened V by 6 bases and J by 8 bases, and 19 bases separated the two germline ends. The CDR3 extends over 14 amino acids. CDR1 MRHNA and CDR2 SNTAGT come from the germline V gene. The CDR3 DNA sequence: TGTGCCAGCAGCACCGGTCCTGGAACGGGAGGCTACACCTTC. Residues: CASSTGPGTGGYTF.

The chain joins TRBV10-2 to TRBJ2-2, with no clear D. The CDR3 is 14 residues long. Germline V CDR1 and CDR2: WSHSY, SAAADI. The V gene lost 2 bases and the J gene lost 6 bases, with 10 bases spanning the gap. The chain's CDR3 is CASSEGINPGELFF. CDR3 nucleotides: TGCGCCAGCAGTGAGGGAATAAACCCCGGGGAGCTGTTTTTT.

This chain uses TRBV19 with TRBJ2-3; the D is unclear. Per germline, CDR1 LNHDA and CDR2 SQIVND (reference sequence). The CDR3 has 14 residues. V was clipped by 5 bases and J by 1 base, with 10 bases between them. DNA for the CDR3: TGTGCCAGTAGTTCCGAGTGGGGCACAGATACGCAGTATTTT. It codes for CASSSEWGTDTQYF.

This clone was observed a few times. V is TRBV19 and J is TRBJ1-1, with 11 bases identical to TRBD1. Germline loops: CDR1 LNHDA, CDR2 SQIVND (reference sequence). With V trimmed by 7 bases and J by 4 bases, 5 bases remained unmatched. The CDR3 contains 14 residues. The CDR3 reads CASTGTGGGTEAFF. CDR3 nucleotide sequence: TGTGCCAGTACCGGGACAGGGGGAGGCACTGAAGCTTTCTTT. The full variable domain, its missing parts supplied by reference TRBV19 and TRBJ1-1, is DGGITQSPKYLFRKEGQNVTLSCEQNLNHDAMYWYRQDPGQGLRLIYYSQIVNDFQKGDIAEGYSVSREKKESFPLTVTSAQKNPTAFYLCASTGTGGGTEAFFGQGTRLTVV.

J is TRBJ1-2 and V is TRBV5-4; no firm D call. Per the germline V gene, CDR1 is SGHNT and CDR2 is YYREEE (reference sequence). This CDR3 spans 17 amino acids. Trimming stripped 0 bases from V and 2 bases from J, with 17 bases between. The CDR3 protein is CASSLARAPIRNYGYTF. DNA of the CDR3: TGTGCCAGCAGCTTGGCCCGGGCTCCAATTAGGAACTATGGCTACACCTTC.

V and J are TRBV7-2 and TRBJ2-1, with D perhaps matching TRBD1 (6 bases). The length of the CDR3 is 13 residues. V lost 3 bases to trimming and J lost 5 bases, with 8 bases between them. Germline loops: CDR1 SGHTA, CDR2 FQGNSA. The CDR3 is CASSLDSNNEQFF. The CDR3, as DNA: TGTGCCAGCAGCTTGGACAGCAACAATGAGCAGTTCTTC.

This rearrangement joins TRBV25-1 to TRBJ2-2; 7 bases match TRBD1. The CDR3 extends over 16 amino acids. Germline-derived CDR1 and CDR2 are MGHDK and SYGVNS. V gave up 3 bases and J gave up 1 base; unmatched junction bases: 5. CDR3 nucleotides: TGTGCCAGCAGTGACCACAGACAGGGGAACACCGGGGAGCTGTTTTTT. It codes for CASSDHRQGNTGELFF.

The V and J genes are TRBV10-3 and TRBJ2-3, with TRBD1 identical over 10 bases. Losses at the gene ends were 5 bases for V and 3 bases for J; bases not matched to a gene: 8. This CDR3 has 16 residues. The V gene's germline CDR1 is ENHRY and CDR2 SYGVKD. CDR3: CAISPRTGGETDTQYF. CDR3 sequence (DNA): TGTGCCATCAGTCCAAGGACAGGGGGGGAAACAGATACGCAGTATTTT.

V gene TRBV9 combines with J gene TRBJ2-2; D not certain. The CDR3 runs 11 residues. V was pared by 2 bases and J by 7 bases, with 3 bases between. Germline-derived CDR1 and CDR2 are SGDLS and YYNGEE. CDR3 region: CASSVGGELFF. DNA of the CDR3: TGTGCCAGCAGCGTCGGCGGGGAGCTGTTTTTT.

The CDR3 bases are TGTGCCAGCAGACTACAGGGGGTACAGAACTATGGCTACACCTTC. Translation: CASRLQGVQNYGYTF. The V and J genes are TRBV27 and TRBJ1-2; TRBD1 agrees at 8 bases. Unmatched junction bases numbered 8, after V lost 6 bases and J lost 2 bases. The CDR3 contains 15 residues. The germline V gene encodes CDR1 MNHEY and CDR2 SMNVEV (reference sequence).

The gene calls are TRBV9 and TRBJ1-1, with D unresolved. The CDR3 is made up of 19 amino acids. Looked up from germline, CDR1 is SGDLS and CDR2 is YYNGEE. V was trimmed by 0 bases and J by 3 bases, leaving 24 bases between them. Here the CDR3 reads CASSVGLNEGWAGDTEAFF. The DNA for the CDR3 is TGTGCCAGCAGCGTAGGACTCAATGAGGGCTGGGCTGGGGACACTGAAGCTTTCTTT.

V and J are TRBV5-4 and TRBJ2-7, with 9 bases fitting TRBD2. The germline CDR1 and CDR2 sequences are SGHNT and YYREEE (reference sequence). The CDR3 length is 15 residues. V shed 3 bases, J shed 3 bases, and the junction held 7 bases outside the gene matches. Here the CDR3 DNA reads TGTGCCAGCAGCTCCGCGGGAGGGAGCCGCTACGAGCAGTACTTC. This sequence encodes CASSSAGGSRYEQYF.

The chain links TRBV6-1 to TRBJ2-3; D assignment may be TRBD1 or TRBD2 (5 bases each). The CDR3 is 13 amino acids. Germline loops: CDR1 MNHNS, CDR2 SASEGT. Trimming pared 1 base from V and 3 bases from J, leaving 5 bases between. CDR3 nucleotides: TGTGCCAGCAGTGAAGGGGGGACAGATACGCAGTATTTT. Its translation: CASSEGGTDTQYF.

This clone is a singleton in its sample. The chain links TRBV6-5 to TRBJ2-3; D ambiguous. The CDR3 runs 12 residues. In germline, CDR1 is MNHEY, CDR2 SVGAGI. The V end lost 5 bases, the J end lost 3 bases, and 6 bases lay between the germline ends. The CDR3 coding sequence is TGTGCCAGCAGTCCGACAACAGATACGCAGTATTTT. Translated, it gives CASSPTTDTQYF.

The CDR3 loop is CASSTTGGGQPQHF. For the CDR3, the DNA is TGTGCCAGCAGCACCACAGGGGGCGGTCAGCCCCAGCATTTT. This chain uses TRBV27 with TRBJ1-5; 9 nucleotides line up with TRBD1. The CDR3 runs 14 residues. Per germline, CDR1 MNHEY and CDR2 SMNVEV (reference sequence). The trim removed 6 bases at V and 6 bases at J, leaving 6 bases unmatched.

The chain carries TRBV7-6 and TRBJ2-1; D tentatively fits TRBD1 or TRBD2 (5 bases each). V gave up 6 bases and J gave up 9 bases, with 15 bases separating them. CDR3 size: 13 residues. CDR1 SGHVS and CDR2 FNYEAQ come from the germline V gene. DNA of the CDR3: TGTGCCAGCAGTTCCGGGACCGATCTTGAGCAGTTCTTC. It is translated as CASSSGTDLEQFF.

The chain uses TRBV29-1 and TRBJ2-1; 9 bases match TRBD2. Trimming cost V 3 bases and J 13 bases; bases outside gene matches: 10. CDR1 is SQVTM, CDR2 ANQGSEA, per germline. The CDR3 loop spans 13 amino acids. The DNA for the CDR3 is TGCAGCGTTGAGACGGCGGGAGGGCCGGTTCAGTTCTTC. Translated: CSVETAGGPVQFF.

The V gene is TRBV11-2, the J gene TRBJ2-7; D is possibly TRBD2 (7 bases). Germline lookup yields CDR1 SGHAT and CDR2 FQNNGV. V lost 7 bases to trimming and J lost 5 bases, with 18 bases between them. The CDR3 spans 14 residues. The chain's CDR3 is CASTLRRGAHEQYF. The CDR3 DNA is TGTGCCAGCACGCTACGACGGGGGGCCCACGAGCAGTACTTC.